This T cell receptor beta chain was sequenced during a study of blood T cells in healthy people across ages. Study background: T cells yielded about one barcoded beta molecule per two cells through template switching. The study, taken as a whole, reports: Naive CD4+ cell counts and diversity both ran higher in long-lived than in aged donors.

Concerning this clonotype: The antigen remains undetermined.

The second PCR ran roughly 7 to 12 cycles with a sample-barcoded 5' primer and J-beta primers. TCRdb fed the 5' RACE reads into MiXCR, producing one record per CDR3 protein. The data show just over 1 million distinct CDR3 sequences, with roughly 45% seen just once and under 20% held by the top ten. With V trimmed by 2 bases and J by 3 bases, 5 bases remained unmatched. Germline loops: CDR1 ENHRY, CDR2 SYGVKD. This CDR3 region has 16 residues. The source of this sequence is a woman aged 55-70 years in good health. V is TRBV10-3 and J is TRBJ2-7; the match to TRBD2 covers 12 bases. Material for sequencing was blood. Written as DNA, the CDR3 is TGTGCCATCAGTGAGACTAGCGGGAGGAGCTACTACGAGCAGTACTTC. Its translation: CAISETSGRSYYEQYF.